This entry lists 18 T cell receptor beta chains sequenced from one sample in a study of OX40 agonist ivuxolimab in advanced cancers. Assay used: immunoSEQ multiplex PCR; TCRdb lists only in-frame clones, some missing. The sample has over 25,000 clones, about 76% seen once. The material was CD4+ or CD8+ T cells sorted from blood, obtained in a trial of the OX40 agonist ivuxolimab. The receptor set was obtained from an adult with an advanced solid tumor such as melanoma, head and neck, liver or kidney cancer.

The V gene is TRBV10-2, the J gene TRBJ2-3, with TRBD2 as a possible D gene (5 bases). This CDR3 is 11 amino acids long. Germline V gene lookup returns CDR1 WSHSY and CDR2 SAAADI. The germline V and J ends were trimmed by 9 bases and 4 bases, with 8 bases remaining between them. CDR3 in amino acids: CASLASDTQYF. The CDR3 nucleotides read TGCGCCAGTCTAGCCTCAGATACGCAGTATTTT.

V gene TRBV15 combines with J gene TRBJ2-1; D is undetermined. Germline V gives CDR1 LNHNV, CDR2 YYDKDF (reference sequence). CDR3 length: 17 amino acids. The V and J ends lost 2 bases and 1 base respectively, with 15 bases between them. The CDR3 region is CATSRSRARGSYNEQFF. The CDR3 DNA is TGTGCCACCAGCAGATCACGAGCACGCGGTTCCTACAATGAGCAGTTCTTC.

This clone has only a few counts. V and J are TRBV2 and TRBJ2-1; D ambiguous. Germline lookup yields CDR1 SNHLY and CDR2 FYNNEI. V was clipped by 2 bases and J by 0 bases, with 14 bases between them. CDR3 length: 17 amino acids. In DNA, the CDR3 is TGTGCCAGCAGTGAAAGGGTCAGATTAAGCTCCTACAATGAGCAGTTCTTC. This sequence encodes CASSERVRLSSYNEQFF.

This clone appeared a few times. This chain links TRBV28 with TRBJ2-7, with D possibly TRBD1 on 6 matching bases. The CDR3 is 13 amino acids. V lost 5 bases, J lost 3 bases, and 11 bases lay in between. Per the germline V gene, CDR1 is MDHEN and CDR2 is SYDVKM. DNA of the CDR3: TGTGCCAGCAGTGAGTCGACAGGCTACGAGCAGTACTTC. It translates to CASSESTGYEQYF.

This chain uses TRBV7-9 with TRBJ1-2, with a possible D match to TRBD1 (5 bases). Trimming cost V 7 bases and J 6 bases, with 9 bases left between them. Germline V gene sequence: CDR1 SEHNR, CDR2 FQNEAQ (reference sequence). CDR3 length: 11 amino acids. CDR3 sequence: CASIDSNGYTF. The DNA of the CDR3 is TGTGCCAGCATCGACAGTAATGGCTACACCTTC.

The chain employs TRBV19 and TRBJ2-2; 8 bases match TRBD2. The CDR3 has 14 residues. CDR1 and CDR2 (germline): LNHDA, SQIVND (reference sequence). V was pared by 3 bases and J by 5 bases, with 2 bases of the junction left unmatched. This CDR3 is CASSILAGTGELFF. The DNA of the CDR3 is TGTGCCAGTAGTATTTTAGCGGGGACCGGGGAGCTGTTTTTT.

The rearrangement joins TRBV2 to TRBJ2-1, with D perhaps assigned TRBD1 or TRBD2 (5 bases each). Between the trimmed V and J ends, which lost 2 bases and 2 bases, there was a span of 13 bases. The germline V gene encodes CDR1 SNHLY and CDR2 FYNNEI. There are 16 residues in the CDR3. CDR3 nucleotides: TGTGCCAGCAGTGAATGGACGGGGCTGACCTACAATGAGCAGTTCTTC. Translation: CASSEWTGLTYNEQFF.

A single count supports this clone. Here the CDR3 reads CASSLRGTLVDTDTQYF. DNA for the CDR3: TGCGCCAGCAGCTTGAGGGGCACACTGGTTGACACAGATACGCAGTATTTT. V is TRBV5-1 and J is TRBJ2-3; maybe TRBD1 (5 bases). CDR1 and CDR2 from the germline V gene are SGHRS and YFSETQ. Trimming stripped 1 base from V and 2 bases from J, with 17 bases between. There are 17 residues in the CDR3.

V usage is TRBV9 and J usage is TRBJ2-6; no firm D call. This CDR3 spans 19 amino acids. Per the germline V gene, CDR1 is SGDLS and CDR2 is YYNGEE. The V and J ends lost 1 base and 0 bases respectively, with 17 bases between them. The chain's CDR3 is CASSVYPPEHVSGANVLTF. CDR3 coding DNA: TGTGCCAGCAGCGTATACCCCCCCGAACACGTCTCTGGGGCCAACGTCCTGACTTTC. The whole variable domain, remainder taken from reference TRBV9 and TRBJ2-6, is DSGVTQTPKHLITATGQRVTLRCSPRSGDLSVYWYQQSLDQGLQFLIQYYNGEERAKGNILERFSAQQFPDLHSELNLSSLELGDSALYFCASSVYPPEHVSGANVLTFGAGSRLTVL.

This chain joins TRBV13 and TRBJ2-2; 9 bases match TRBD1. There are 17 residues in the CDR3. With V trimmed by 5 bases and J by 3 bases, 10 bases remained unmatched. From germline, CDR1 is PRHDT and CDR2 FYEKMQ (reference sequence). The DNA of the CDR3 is TGTGCCAGCAGCACACCTGGGCACAGGGGGCACACCGGGGAGCTGTTTTTT. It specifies CASSTPGHRGHTGELFF.

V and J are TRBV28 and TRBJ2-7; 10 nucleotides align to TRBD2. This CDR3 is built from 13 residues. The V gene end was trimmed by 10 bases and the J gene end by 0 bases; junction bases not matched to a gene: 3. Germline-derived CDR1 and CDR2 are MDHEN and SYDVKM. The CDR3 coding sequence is TGTGCCACCCGACTAGCGGGCTCCTACGAGCAGTACTTC. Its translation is CATRLAGSYEQYF.

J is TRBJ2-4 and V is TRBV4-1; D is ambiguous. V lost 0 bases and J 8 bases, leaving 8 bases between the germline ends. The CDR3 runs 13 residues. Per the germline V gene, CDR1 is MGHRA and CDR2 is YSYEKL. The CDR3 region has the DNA TGCGCCAGCAGCCAAGATCAGGTCCACATTCAGTACTTC. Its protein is CASSQDQVHIQYF.

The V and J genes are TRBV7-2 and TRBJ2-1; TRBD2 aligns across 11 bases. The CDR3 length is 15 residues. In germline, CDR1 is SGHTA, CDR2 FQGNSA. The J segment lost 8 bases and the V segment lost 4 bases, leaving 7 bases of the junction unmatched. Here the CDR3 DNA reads TGTGCCAGCAGCTCCAAGACTAGCGGGACGGATGAGCAGTTCTTC. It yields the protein CASSSKTSGTDEQFF. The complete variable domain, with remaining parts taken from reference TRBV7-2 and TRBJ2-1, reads GAGVSQSPSNKVTEKGKDVELRCDPISGHTALYWYRQSLGQGLEFLIYFQGNSAPDKSGLPSDRFSAERTGGSVSTLTIQRTQQEDSAVYLCASSSKTSGTDEQFFGPGTRLTVL.

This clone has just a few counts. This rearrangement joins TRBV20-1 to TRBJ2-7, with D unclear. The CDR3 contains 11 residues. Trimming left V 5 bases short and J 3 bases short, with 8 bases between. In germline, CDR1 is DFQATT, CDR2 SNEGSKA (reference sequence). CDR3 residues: CSALQIYEQYF. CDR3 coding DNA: TGCAGTGCTCTCCAGATCTACGAGCAGTACTTC.

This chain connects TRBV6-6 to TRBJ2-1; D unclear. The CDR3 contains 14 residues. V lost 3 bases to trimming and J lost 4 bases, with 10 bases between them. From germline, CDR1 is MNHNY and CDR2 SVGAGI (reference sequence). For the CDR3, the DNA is TGTGCCAGCAGTTATGGCGGAGAATACAATGAGCAGTTCTTC. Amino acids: CASSYGGEYNEQFF.

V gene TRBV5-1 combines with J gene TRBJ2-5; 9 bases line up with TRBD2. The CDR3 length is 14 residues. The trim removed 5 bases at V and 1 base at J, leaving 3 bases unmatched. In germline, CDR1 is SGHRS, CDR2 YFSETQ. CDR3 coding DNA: TGCGCCAGCAGAGGCGGGGGGGCCCAAGAGACCCAGTACTTC. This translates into CASRGGGAQETQYF. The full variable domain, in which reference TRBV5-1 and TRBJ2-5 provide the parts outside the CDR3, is KAGVTQTPRYLIKTRGQQVTLSCSPISGHRSVSWYQQTPGQGLQFLFEYFSETQRNKGNFPGRFSGRQFSNSRSEMNVSTLELGDSALYLCASRGGGAQETQYFGPGTRLLVL.

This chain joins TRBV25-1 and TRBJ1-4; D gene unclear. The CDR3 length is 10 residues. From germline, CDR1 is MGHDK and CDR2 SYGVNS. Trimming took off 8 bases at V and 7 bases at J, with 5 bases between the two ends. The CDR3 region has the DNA TGTGCCAGCTTGGGTGAAAAACTGTTTTTT. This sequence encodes CASLGEKLFF.

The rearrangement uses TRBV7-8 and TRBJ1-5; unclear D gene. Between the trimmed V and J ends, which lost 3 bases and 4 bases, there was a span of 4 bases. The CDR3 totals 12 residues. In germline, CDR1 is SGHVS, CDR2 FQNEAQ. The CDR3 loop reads CASSFMNQPQHF. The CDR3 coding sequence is TGTGCCAGCAGCTTTATGAATCAGCCCCAGCATTTT. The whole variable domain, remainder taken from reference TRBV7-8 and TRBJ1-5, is GAGVSQSPRYKVAKRGQDVALRCDPISGHVSLFWYQQALGQGPEFLTYFQNEAQLDKSGLPSDRFFAERPEGSVSTLKIQRTQQEDSAVYLCASSFMNQPQHFGDGTRLSIL.